This T cell receptor beta chain was recovered during a study of T cell responses to AZD1222 COVID-19 vaccine. Study-wide points: It was only after the peak T cell response that any repertoires were sampled.

The CDR3 spans 15 residues. CDR1 and CDR2 (germline): SGHDT, YYEEEE. Trimming shortened V by 2 bases and J by 0 bases, and 9 bases separated the two germline ends. In regard to this clone: Its specificity is not known.

Assay: immunoSEQ multiplex PCR; the TCRdb copy retains only in-frame clones and omits some. The repertoire holds about 94,000 clones, 85% seen once, with 4.5% in the top ten. Recipients boosted at about 4 weeks or about 12 weeks are pooled. The chain has TRBV5-6 and TRBJ1-3, with no clear D. The sequence was obtained from an adult who received the AZD1222 COVID-19 vaccine. Sequences were derived from peripheral blood, sampled 28 days after the second AZD1222 dose. Written as DNA, the CDR3 is TGTGCCAGCAGCTTTCCGTCTCTCTCTGGAAACACCATATATTTT. Translated: CASSFPSLSGNTIYF. The complete variable domain, with remaining parts taken from reference TRBV5-6 and TRBJ1-3, reads DAGVTQSPTHLIKTRGQQVTLRCSPKSGHDTVSWYQQALGQGPQFIFQYYEEEERQRGNFPDRFSGHQFPNYSSELNVNALLLGDSALYLCASSFPSLSGNTIYFGEGSWLTVV.